Following are 2 T cell receptor beta chains from one sample sequenced in a study of shared T cell receptors in the human thymus. Generated by immunoSEQ multiplex PCR, the TCRdb table keeps only in-frame clones and is missing some. The table records 600,000 or so clones, 87% of them present only once. The data also belong to a second study, concerning human thymus T cells.

The specimen sequenced was thymocytes. The receptor set was obtained from a boy under two years old with a congenital heart defect.

The V gene is TRBV15, the J gene TRBJ2-1, with 10 bases matching TRBD2. Germline CDR1 is LNHNV and CDR2 is YYDKDF (reference sequence). J was trimmed by 2 bases and V by 5 bases; bases with no gene match: 6. The CDR3 covers 16 residues. CDR3 in DNA: TGTGCCACCAGCGGAACTAGCGGGAATACCTACAATGAGCAGTTCTTC. Translation: CATSGTSGNTYNEQFF.

The chain is built from TRBV7-8 and TRBJ1-5; possibly TRBD1 for D (6 bases). The germline V gene encodes CDR1 SGHVS and CDR2 FQNEAQ. Trimming took off 1 base at V and 7 bases at J, with 17 bases between the two ends. This CDR3 has 16 residues. The chain's CDR3 is CASSLEDRLRGQPQHF. The DNA of the CDR3 is TGTGCCAGCAGCTTAGAAGACAGGCTGAGGGGACAGCCCCAGCATTTT.